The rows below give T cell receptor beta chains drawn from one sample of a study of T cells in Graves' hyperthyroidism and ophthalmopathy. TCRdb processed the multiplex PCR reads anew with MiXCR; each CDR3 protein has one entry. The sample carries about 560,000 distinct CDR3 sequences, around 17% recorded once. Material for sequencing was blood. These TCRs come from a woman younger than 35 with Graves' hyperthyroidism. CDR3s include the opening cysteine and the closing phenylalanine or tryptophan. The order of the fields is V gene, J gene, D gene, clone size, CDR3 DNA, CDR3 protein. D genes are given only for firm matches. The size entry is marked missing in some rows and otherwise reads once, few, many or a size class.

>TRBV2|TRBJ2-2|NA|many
TGTGCCAGCAGTGAAGCGGGTCAGGGACTTATCACCGGGGAGCTGTTTTTT
CASSEAGQGLITGELFF
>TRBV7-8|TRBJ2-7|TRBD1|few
TGTGCCAGCAGCTCACCGGGACAGAGGCCTTACGAGCAGTACTTC
CASSSPGQRPYEQYF
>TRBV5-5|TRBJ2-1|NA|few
TGTGCCAGCAGCCCGAAGAATAACTCTGAGCAGTTCTTC
CASSPKNNSEQFF
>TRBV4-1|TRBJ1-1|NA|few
TGCGCCAGCAGCCAAGATCGGGCCTTAAAAGCTTTCTTT
CASSQDRALKAFF
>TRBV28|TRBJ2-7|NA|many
TGTGCCAGCCTCCCACACGAGCAGTACTTC
CASLPHEQYF
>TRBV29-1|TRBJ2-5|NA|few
TGCAGCGTTGAAGACAGAGGACAAGAGACCCAGTACTTC
CSVEDRGQETQYF
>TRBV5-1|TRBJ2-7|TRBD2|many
TGTGCCAGCAGTTTAGCTAGCGGAGGTACCTACGAGCAGTACTTC
CASSLASGGTYEQYF
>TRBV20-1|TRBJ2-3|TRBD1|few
TGCAGTGCTAAGGGGGACAGGGGTAACACAGATACGCAGTATTTT
CSAKGDRGNTDTQYF
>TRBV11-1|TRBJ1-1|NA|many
TGTGCCAGCAGCTTAGCCTCTTCGAGAGGGGGCACTGAAGCTTTCTTT
CASSLASSRGGTEAFF
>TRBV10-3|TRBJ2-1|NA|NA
TGTGCCATCAGTGATTCGGGGACCTACAATGAGCAGTTCTTC
CAISDSGTYNEQFF
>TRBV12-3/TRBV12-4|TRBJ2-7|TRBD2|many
TGTGCCAGCAGCTACAAGACTAGCGGGATCTTAAGCGAGCAGTACTTC
CASSYKTSGILSEQYF
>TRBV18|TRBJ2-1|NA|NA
TGTGCCAGCTCACCACCGGACTACAATGAGCAGTTCTTC
CASSPPDYNEQFF
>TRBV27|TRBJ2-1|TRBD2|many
TGTGCCAGCAGTCTAGGACTAGGTTGGGGCTACAATGAGCAGTTCTTC
CASSLGLGWGYNEQFF
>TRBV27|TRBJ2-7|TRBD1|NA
TGTGCCAGCAGTACGTCCAGCGGGACAGGGTTCCACGAGCAGTACTTC
CASSTSSGTGFHEQYF
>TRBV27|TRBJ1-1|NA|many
TGTGCCAGCAGTTTAACGAGTTCGGGCACTGAAGCTTTCTTT
CASSLTSSGTEAFF
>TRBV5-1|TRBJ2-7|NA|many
TGCGCCAGCAGCTTGGCCGCGTTTGGGGACGAGCAGTACTTC
CASSLAAFGDEQYF
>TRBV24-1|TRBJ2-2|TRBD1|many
TGTGCCACCAGTCCCCAGGGACAGGGTAACACCGGGGAGCTGTTTTTT
CATSPQGQGNTGELFF
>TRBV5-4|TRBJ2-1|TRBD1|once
TGTGCCAGCAGCTCCAGACAGGGGAAGTCAAATGAGCAGTTCTTC
CASSSRQGKSNEQFF
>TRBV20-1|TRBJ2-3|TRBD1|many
TGCAGTGCGGAAGACAGGGAGAGCACAGATACGCAGTATTTT
CSAEDRESTDTQYF
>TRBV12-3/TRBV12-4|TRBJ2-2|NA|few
TGTGCCAGCAGTTTAGAAGGGCAGGGAAACACCGGGGAGCTGTTTTTT
CASSLEGQGNTGELFF
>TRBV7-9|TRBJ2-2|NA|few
TGTGCCAGCAGCTTACCACAAGGTACAAACACCGGGGAGCTGTTTTTT
CASSLPQGTNTGELFF
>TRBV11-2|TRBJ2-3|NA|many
TGTGCCAGCAGCTTAAGACCAGGCACAGATACGCAGTATTTT
CASSLRPGTDTQYF
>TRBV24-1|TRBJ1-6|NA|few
TGTGCCACCAGTGATAGTTGGCCTAATTCACCCCTCCACTTT
CATSDSWPNSPLHF
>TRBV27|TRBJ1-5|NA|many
TGTGCCAGCAGTCCAACGGGGACTGGTGTTCAGCCCCAGCATTTT
CASSPTGTGVQPQHF
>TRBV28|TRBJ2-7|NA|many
TGTGCCAGCAGCCCTAGCGTAGAGCAGTACTTC
CASSPSVEQYF
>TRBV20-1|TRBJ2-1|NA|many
TGCAGTGCTAGAGTCTCGGAGGGGCCGAACGCCAAACGGGGAGAAGAGCAGTTCTTC
CSARVSEGPNAKRGEEQFF
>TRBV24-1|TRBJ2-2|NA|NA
TGTGCCACCAGTGATTTGACCGGGGAGCTGTTTTTT
CATSDLTGELFF
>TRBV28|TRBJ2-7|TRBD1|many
TGTGCCAGCAGGCCTACCGTGACAGGGAGCGACGAGCAGTACTTC
CASRPTVTGSDEQYF
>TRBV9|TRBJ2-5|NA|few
TGTGCCAGCAGCGAGGGGGACCCCCCTGCGGAGACCCAGTACTTC
CASSEGDPPAETQYF
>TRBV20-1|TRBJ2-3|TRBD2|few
TGCAGTGCCAGGGCTAGCGGGGGACCTAGTTATCCGCAGTATTTT
CSARASGGPSYPQYF
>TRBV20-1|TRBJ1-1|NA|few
TGCAGCCCCCAGGGCCGGGGGGACACTGAAGCTTTCTTT
CSPQGRGDTEAFF
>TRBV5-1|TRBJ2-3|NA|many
TGCGCCAGCAGCTTGATCGGGAGCACAGATACGCAGTATTTT
CASSLIGSTDTQYF
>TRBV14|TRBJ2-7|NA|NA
TGTGCCAGCAGCCAAGGTCCCGAGCAGTACTTC
CASSQGPEQYF
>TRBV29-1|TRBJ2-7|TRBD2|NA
TGCAGCGTTTCCCCTAGCGGACCGCGCTACGAGCAGTACTTC
CSVSPSGPRYEQYF
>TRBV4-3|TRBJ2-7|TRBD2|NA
TGCGCCAGCAGCCTCCTTGTCGGGGGGGCCACCTACGAGCAGTACTTC
CASSLLVGGATYEQYF
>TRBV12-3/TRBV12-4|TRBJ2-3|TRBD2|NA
TGTGCCAGCAGCAGGGCTAGCGGGAGCACAGATACGCAGTATTTT
CASSRASGSTDTQYF
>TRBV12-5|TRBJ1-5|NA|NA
TGTGCTAGTGGTTTGGGCCGTCCACCACAGCCCCAGCATTTT
CASGLGRPPQPQHF
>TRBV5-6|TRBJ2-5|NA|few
TGTGCCAGCAGCTTGTGGAGGTCACCGTACCAAGAGACCCAGTACTTC
CASSLWRSPYQETQYF
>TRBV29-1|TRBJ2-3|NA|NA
TGCAGCGTTGGCTGGCGGCAGATCACAGATACGCAGTATTTT
CSVGWRQITDTQYF
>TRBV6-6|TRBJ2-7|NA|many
TGTGCCAGCAGTTACGCAGGGAGCTCCTACGAGCAGTACTTC
CASSYAGSSYEQYF
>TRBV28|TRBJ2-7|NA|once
TGTGCCAGCAGTTTAAGGGTCTACGAGCGGTACTTC
CASSLRVYERYF
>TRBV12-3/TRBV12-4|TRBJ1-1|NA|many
TGTGCCAGCAGTTATTCGGGGTTCACTGAAGCTTTCTTT
CASSYSGFTEAFF
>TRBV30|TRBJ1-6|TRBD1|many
TGTGCCTGGAGTGTCTCGACAGGGAATAATTCACCCCTCCACTTT
CAWSVSTGNNSPLHF
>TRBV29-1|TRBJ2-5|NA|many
TGCAGCGTTGGACAGCTCCAAGAGACCCAGTACTTC
CSVGQLQETQYF
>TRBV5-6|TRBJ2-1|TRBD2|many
TGTGCCAGCAGCTTGCTGGCGGGAGTAATGGATGAGCAGTTCTTC
CASSLLAGVMDEQFF
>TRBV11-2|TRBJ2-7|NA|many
TGTGCCAGCAGCTTTGGCGGGCCAGCCTACGAGCAGTACTTC
CASSFGGPAYEQYF
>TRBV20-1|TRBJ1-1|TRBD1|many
TGCAGTGCTAGAGGACAGGGGGACACTGAAGCTTTCTTT
CSARGQGDTEAFF
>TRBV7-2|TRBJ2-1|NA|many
TGTGCCAGCAGCCCCTACTTGAACAATGAGCAGTTCTTC
CASSPYLNNEQFF
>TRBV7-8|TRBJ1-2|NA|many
TGTGCCAGCAGCTTAGCGTCCTCAGGGAATGGCGGCTACACCTTC
CASSLASSGNGGYTF